These T cell receptor beta chains were read from a single sample in a study of early T cells in non-severe SARS-CoV-2 infection. One entry per CDR3 protein, called by TCRdb with MiXCR from the 5' RACE reads. This table has 55,000 to 65,000 distinct CDR3 sequences, around 9.3% appearing once. The sample taken for sequencing was whole blood. The receptors derive from an adult who was a healthcare worker with PCR-confirmed SARS-CoV-2 infection or an uninfected control (not recorded which). The CDR3 runs from the conserved cysteine through the conserved F or W. D genes are given only for firm matches. The size field is filled for only some rows; it gives once, few, many or a size class.

clone size: few; J gene: TRBJ1-5; D gene: NA; V gene: TRBV20-1; CDR3 protein: CSARALREVISNQPQHF; CDR3 DNA: TGCAGTGCTAGAGCCCTTCGGGAGGTTATCAGCAATCAGCCCCAGCATTTT
clone size: many; J gene: TRBJ1-1; D gene: NA; V gene: TRBV27; CDR3 protein: CASTQTLNTEAFF; CDR3 DNA: TGTGCCAGTACCCAGACCCTGAACACTGAAGCTTTCTTT
clone size: many; J gene: TRBJ1-2; D gene: NA; V gene: TRBV12-3/TRBV12-4; CDR3 protein: CASSLRFGEGYTF; CDR3 DNA: TGTGCCAGCAGTTTAAGGTTCGGGGAAGGCTACACCTTC
clone size: many; J gene: TRBJ1-1; D gene: TRBD1; V gene: TRBV20-1; CDR3 protein: CSANRDRGYNTEAFF; CDR3 DNA: TGCAGTGCCAATCGGGACAGAGGATACAACACTGAAGCTTTCTTT
clone size: many; J gene: TRBJ2-1; D gene: TRBD2; V gene: TRBV20-1; CDR3 protein: CSARPSGEQFF; CDR3 DNA: TGCAGTGCTAGACCTAGCGGAGAGCAGTTCTTC
clone size: few; J gene: TRBJ1-2; D gene: NA; V gene: TRBV5-1; CDR3 protein: CASSFLGQTNYGYTF; CDR3 DNA: TGCGCCAGCAGCTTCCTCGGTCAGACTAACTATGGCTACACCTTC
clone size: NA; J gene: TRBJ2-7; D gene: NA; V gene: TRBV27; CDR3 protein: CASSSLTDEQYF; CDR3 DNA: TGTGCCAGCAGTTCGTTGACAGACGAGCAGTACTTC
clone size: many; J gene: TRBJ2-5; D gene: NA; V gene: TRBV20-1; CDR3 protein: CSARPGRGAREETQYF; CDR3 DNA: TGCAGTGCTAGACCGGGCAGGGGGGCGAGGGAAGAGACCCAGTACTTC
clone size: NA; J gene: TRBJ2-1; D gene: NA; V gene: TRBV12-3/TRBV12-4; CDR3 protein: CASTLAASRYNEQFF; CDR3 DNA: TGTGCCAGCACACTGGCGGCTAGCCGATACAATGAGCAGTTCTTC
clone size: NA; J gene: TRBJ2-3; D gene: TRBD1; V gene: TRBV6-5; CDR3 protein: CASSYADRGRSTDTQYF; CDR3 DNA: TGTGCCAGCAGTTACGCCGACAGGGGGCGAAGCACAGATACGCAGTATTTT
clone size: many; J gene: TRBJ2-4; D gene: TRBD2; V gene: TRBV28; CDR3 protein: CASSRTGLAGAMAKNIQYF; CDR3 DNA: TGTGCCAGCAGCCGCACGGGACTAGCGGGAGCGATGGCCAAAAACATTCAGTACTTC
clone size: few; J gene: TRBJ2-7; D gene: TRBD2; V gene: TRBV30; CDR3 protein: CAWSVGLAGGPDEQYF; CDR3 DNA: TGTGCCTGGAGTGTAGGACTAGCGGGAGGGCCTGACGAGCAGTACTTC
clone size: NA; J gene: TRBJ2-1; D gene: TRBD1; V gene: TRBV29-1; CDR3 protein: CSADSGQGWYNEQFF; CDR3 DNA: TGCAGCGCTGATTCCGGACAGGGTTGGTACAATGAGCAGTTCTTC
clone size: few; J gene: TRBJ2-7; D gene: TRBD2; V gene: TRBV29-1; CDR3 protein: CSAASSGRASEQYF; CDR3 DNA: TGCAGCGCCGCCTCTAGCGGGAGGGCCTCCGAGCAGTACTTC
clone size: NA; J gene: TRBJ2-2; D gene: TRBD2; V gene: TRBV5-5; CDR3 protein: CASSLDPSGVTGELFF; CDR3 DNA: TGTGCCAGCAGCTTGGATCCTAGCGGGGTCACCGGGGAGCTGTTTTTT
clone size: many; J gene: TRBJ2-7; D gene: TRBD1; V gene: TRBV19; CDR3 protein: CASSMEQGVVEQYF; CDR3 DNA: TGTGCCAGTAGTATGGAACAGGGGGTCGTCGAGCAGTACTTC
clone size: many; J gene: TRBJ1-3; D gene: NA; V gene: TRBV30; CDR3 protein: CAWKAAGNTIYF; CDR3 DNA: TGTGCCTGGAAAGCCGCTGGAAACACCATATATTTT
clone size: few; J gene: TRBJ2-1; D gene: NA; V gene: TRBV28; CDR3 protein: CASNTWRGHNEQFF; CDR3 DNA: TGTGCCAGCAATACTTGGCGAGGGCATAATGAGCAGTTCTTC
clone size: many; J gene: TRBJ2-5; D gene: TRBD2; V gene: TRBV5-6; CDR3 protein: CASSPGAGTRERETQYF; CDR3 DNA: TGTGCCAGCAGCCCAGGGGCCGGGACTAGAGAAAGAGAGACCCAGTACTTC
clone size: few; J gene: TRBJ2-1; D gene: TRBD2; V gene: TRBV12-3/TRBV12-4; CDR3 protein: CASSLLAGGRDEQFF; CDR3 DNA: TGTGCCAGCAGTCTACTAGCGGGAGGGAGGGATGAGCAGTTCTTC
clone size: many; J gene: TRBJ2-1; D gene: NA; V gene: TRBV5-1; CDR3 protein: CASSSRVGSYNEQFF; CDR3 DNA: TGCGCCAGCAGCTCACGGGTGGGCTCCTACAATGAGCAGTTCTTC
clone size: many; J gene: TRBJ2-7; D gene: NA; V gene: TRBV20-1; CDR3 protein: CSAPRDTFYEQYF; CDR3 DNA: TGCAGTGCTCCCAGGGACACATTCTACGAGCAGTACTTC
clone size: many; J gene: TRBJ2-7; D gene: NA; V gene: TRBV20-1; CDR3 protein: CSAANKGVLYEQYF; CDR3 DNA: TGCAGTGCGGCCAATAAAGGGGTACTTTACGAGCAGTACTTC
clone size: NA; J gene: TRBJ2-7; D gene: NA; V gene: TRBV7-2; CDR3 protein: CASSLYIRESYEQYF; CDR3 DNA: TGTGCCAGCAGCTTATATATCAGGGAATCCTACGAGCAGTACTTC
clone size: many; J gene: TRBJ2-3; D gene: NA; V gene: TRBV25-1; CDR3 protein: CASSAGTSSTDTQYF; CDR3 DNA: TGTGCCAGCAGTGCAGGGACCTCTAGCACAGATACGCAGTATTTT
clone size: many; J gene: TRBJ1-4; D gene: NA; V gene: TRBV6-2/TRBV6-3; CDR3 protein: CASRHRDRNEKLFF; CDR3 DNA: TGTGCCAGCAGACACCGGGATCGTAATGAAAAACTGTTTTTT
clone size: few; J gene: TRBJ2-3; D gene: NA; V gene: TRBV7-2; CDR3 protein: CASSAMLRGGATDTQYF; CDR3 DNA: TGTGCCAGCAGCGCCATGCTGCGGGGAGGAGCCACAGATACGCAGTATTTT
clone size: NA; J gene: TRBJ1-5; D gene: NA; V gene: TRBV3-1; CDR3 protein: CASSQGFGHYQPQHF; CDR3 DNA: TGTGCCAGCAGCCAAGGATTTGGCCACTATCAGCCCCAGCATTTT
clone size: NA; J gene: TRBJ2-5; D gene: NA; V gene: TRBV21-1; CDR3 protein: CASSPPDRAGVETQYF; CDR3 DNA: TGTGCCAGCAGCCCACCCGACAGGGCAGGTGTAGAGACCCAGTACTTC
clone size: many; J gene: TRBJ2-1; D gene: TRBD1; V gene: TRBV2; CDR3 protein: CASRDRSSYNEQFF; CDR3 DNA: TGTGCCAGCAGGGACAGGTCCTCCTACAATGAGCAGTTCTTC
clone size: many; J gene: TRBJ2-3; D gene: NA; V gene: TRBV5-8; CDR3 protein: CASSLVGPRTDTQYF; CDR3 DNA: TGTGCCAGCAGCTTGGTGGGCCCCCGCACAGATACGCAGTATTTT
clone size: many; J gene: TRBJ1-6; D gene: NA; V gene: TRBV3-1; CDR3 protein: CASSQEQGLSPLHF; CDR3 DNA: TGTGCCAGCAGCCAAGAACAGGGCCTATCACCCCTCCACTTT
clone size: NA; J gene: TRBJ1-1; D gene: TRBD1; V gene: TRBV27; CDR3 protein: CASSFYGAAGQTTEAFF; CDR3 DNA: TGTGCCAGCAGTTTTTATGGGGCAGCGGGACAGACCACTGAAGCTTTCTTT
clone size: many; J gene: TRBJ2-7; D gene: NA; V gene: TRBV20-1; CDR3 protein: CSASAIRAYEQYF; CDR3 DNA: TGCAGTGCTAGTGCCATCAGGGCCTACGAGCAGTACTTC
clone size: NA; J gene: TRBJ2-3; D gene: TRBD2; V gene: TRBV9; CDR3 protein: CASSGSGSGETQYF; CDR3 DNA: TGTGCCAGCAGCGGTAGCGGGAGCGGTGAGACGCAGTATTTT
clone size: many; J gene: TRBJ2-1; D gene: TRBD2; V gene: TRBV6-6; CDR3 protein: CASSYSSGRGSYNEQFF; CDR3 DNA: TGTGCCAGCAGTTACTCTAGCGGGAGGGGCTCCTACAATGAGCAGTTCTTC